These T cell receptor beta chains were read from a single sample in a study of early T cells in non-severe SARS-CoV-2 infection. Via MiXCR, TCRdb re-called the 5' RACE reads, giving one row per CDR3 protein. The sample yields tens of thousands of distinct CDR3 sequences, 4.5% to 7.5% seen once. Input material: whole blood. All receptors come from an adult who was a healthcare worker with PCR-confirmed SARS-CoV-2 infection or an uninfected control (not recorded which). Both conserved end residues are part of each CDR3. A D gene is named only where the DNA matches it firmly. A row's size may be missing; if present it is once, few, many or a size class.

d_gene: .; j_gene: TRBJ1-5; v_gene: TRBV29-1; abundance: many; CDR3nt: TGCAGCGTTGAGGGCAGGGATAGCAATCAGCCCCAGCATTTT; CDR3aa: CSVEGRDSNQPQHF
d_gene: TRBD2; j_gene: TRBJ2-1; v_gene: TRBV28; abundance: many; CDR3nt: TGTGCCAGCAGTTTGACGCGTTCACAGAGCGGGAGGGCCCATGAGCAGTTCTTC; CDR3aa: CASSLTRSQSGRAHEQFF
d_gene: TRBD1; j_gene: TRBJ2-1; v_gene: TRBV11-2; abundance: many; CDR3nt: TGTGCCAGCAGCTCACGGGACAGGGACATCAATGAGCAGTTCTTC; CDR3aa: CASSSRDRDINEQFF
d_gene: TRBD1; j_gene: TRBJ1-1; v_gene: TRBV11-2; abundance: many; CDR3nt: TGTGCCAGCAGCTACGGACAGGCTAACACTGAAGCTTTCTTT; CDR3aa: CASSYGQANTEAFF
d_gene: TRBD2; j_gene: TRBJ2-7; v_gene: TRBV3-1; abundance: many; CDR3nt: TGTGCCAGCAGTCCGACCAACCCGGGACTAGCGGGAGGGAGCGAGCAGTACTTC; CDR3aa: CASSPTNPGLAGGSEQYF
d_gene: .; j_gene: TRBJ1-1; v_gene: TRBV10-3; abundance: .; CDR3nt: TGTGCCATCAGTGAAGTCGGCAGGGGAGTGACTGAAGCTTTCTTT; CDR3aa: CAISEVGRGVTEAFF
d_gene: TRBD1; j_gene: TRBJ1-1; v_gene: TRBV5-1; abundance: many; CDR3nt: TGCGCCAGCAGCGGGGACAGGGCCACTGAAGCTTTCTTT; CDR3aa: CASSGDRATEAFF
d_gene: TRBD1; j_gene: TRBJ2-1; v_gene: TRBV7-3; abundance: .; CDR3nt: TGTGCCAGCAGCTTAAAGGACAGGGTCGTTAGTGAGCAGTTCTTC; CDR3aa: CASSLKDRVVSEQFF
d_gene: .; j_gene: TRBJ2-3; v_gene: TRBV7-9; abundance: many; CDR3nt: TGTGCCAGCAGCTCAAGGTTAGACGGGACAGATACGCAGTATTTT; CDR3aa: CASSSRLDGTDTQYF
d_gene: .; j_gene: TRBJ2-2; v_gene: TRBV6-5; abundance: many; CDR3nt: TGTGCCATCAGCCCTTTAGCGGAGAACACCGGGGAGCTGTTTTTT; CDR3aa: CAISPLAENTGELFF
d_gene: .; j_gene: TRBJ2-7; v_gene: TRBV3-1; abundance: many; CDR3nt: TGTGCCAGCAGCCAAGACCCCGGGGCCTACGAGCAGTACTTC; CDR3aa: CASSQDPGAYEQYF
d_gene: TRBD1; j_gene: TRBJ1-5; v_gene: TRBV7-9; abundance: many; CDR3nt: TGTGCCAGCAGCTTAGAGGGGGCAGGCAATCAGCCCCAGCATTTT; CDR3aa: CASSLEGAGNQPQHF
d_gene: TRBD2; j_gene: TRBJ2-7; v_gene: TRBV20-1; abundance: many; CDR3nt: TGCAGTATAGCCATAACTAGCGGGAGTGGAGAGCAGTACTTC; CDR3aa: CSIAITSGSGEQYF
d_gene: .; j_gene: TRBJ2-2; v_gene: TRBV6-4; abundance: many; CDR3nt: TGTGCCAGCAGTGATGGGCGGGCCGAGGCCGGGGAGCTGTTTTTT; CDR3aa: CASSDGRAEAGELFF
d_gene: .; j_gene: TRBJ2-2; v_gene: TRBV11-3; abundance: many; CDR3nt: TGTGCCAGCAGCACCGACAAGGGTCGGTTCGCGAACACCGGGGAGCTGTTTTTT; CDR3aa: CASSTDKGRFANTGELFF
d_gene: .; j_gene: TRBJ2-7; v_gene: TRBV6-1; abundance: many; CDR3nt: TGTGCCAGCTTTTACAGGGAATACGAGCAGTACTTC; CDR3aa: CASFYREYEQYF
d_gene: .; j_gene: TRBJ1-1; v_gene: TRBV30; abundance: many; CDR3nt: TGTGCCTGGAGTGTTGACACTGAAGCTTTCTTT; CDR3aa: CAWSVDTEAFF
d_gene: .; j_gene: TRBJ1-2; v_gene: TRBV12-2; abundance: many; CDR3nt: TGTGCAAGTCGCTTAGCCGGGGAGGGGAACTATGGCTACACCTTC; CDR3aa: CASRLAGEGNYGYTF
d_gene: .; j_gene: TRBJ1-2; v_gene: TRBV3-1; abundance: many; CDR3nt: TGTGCCAGCAGCCAAGGACAGTATGGCTACACCTTC; CDR3aa: CASSQGQYGYTF
d_gene: .; j_gene: TRBJ2-1; v_gene: TRBV20-1; abundance: .; CDR3nt: TGCAGTGCTAGAGAACCCGGACAGATAAGTAGCTCCTACAATGAGCAGTTCTTC; CDR3aa: CSAREPGQISSSYNEQFF
d_gene: .; j_gene: TRBJ1-2; v_gene: TRBV29-1; abundance: many; CDR3nt: TGCAGCGTTGTAGACCCCCGACGTTTAAAGCACACCTTC; CDR3aa: CSVVDPRRLKHTF
d_gene: .; j_gene: TRBJ2-7; v_gene: TRBV12-3/TRBV12-4; abundance: .; CDR3nt: TGTGCCAGCAGTTTAATAGCATACGAGCAGTACTTC; CDR3aa: CASSLIAYEQYF
d_gene: TRBD2; j_gene: TRBJ2-1; v_gene: TRBV29-1; abundance: many; CDR3nt: TGCAGCGTTCCCGCCAGCGGGAGACAGTTCTTC; CDR3aa: CSVPASGRQFF
d_gene: TRBD1; j_gene: TRBJ2-7; v_gene: TRBV7-9; abundance: many; CDR3nt: TGTGCCAGCCAAACAGGGACAGCCTACGAGCAGTACTTC; CDR3aa: CASQTGTAYEQYF
d_gene: .; j_gene: TRBJ1-1; v_gene: TRBV6-5; abundance: few; CDR3nt: TGTGCCAGCAGATACAGTAAGGCCACTGAAGCTTTCTTT; CDR3aa: CASRYSKATEAFF
d_gene: .; j_gene: TRBJ2-7; v_gene: TRBV6-6; abundance: many; CDR3nt: TGTGCCAGCAGTTACTCAAAGGACAGCTCCTACGAGCAGTACTTC; CDR3aa: CASSYSKDSSYEQYF
d_gene: .; j_gene: TRBJ2-5; v_gene: TRBV5-1; abundance: many; CDR3nt: TGCGCCAGCAGCGACCCCGAAGGTCAGACCCAGTACTTC; CDR3aa: CASSDPEGQTQYF
d_gene: TRBD1; j_gene: TRBJ2-7; v_gene: TRBV2; abundance: many; CDR3nt: TGTGCCTCCAGACAGGGGGTGCACGAGCAGTACTTC; CDR3aa: CASRQGVHEQYF
d_gene: .; j_gene: TRBJ1-2; v_gene: TRBV28; abundance: few; CDR3nt: TGTGCCAGCAGAAATCTACAGAAAGCTAACTATGGCTACACCTTC; CDR3aa: CASRNLQKANYGYTF
d_gene: .; j_gene: TRBJ2-2; v_gene: TRBV7-9; abundance: few; CDR3nt: TGTGCCAGCAGCCGAACACAGGCAATGGGGACCGGGGAGCTGTTTTTT; CDR3aa: CASSRTQAMGTGELFF
d_gene: TRBD1; j_gene: TRBJ2-5; v_gene: TRBV7-3; abundance: few; CDR3nt: TGTGCCAGCAGCTTAATGGGGACAGACCAAGAGACCCAGTACTTC; CDR3aa: CASSLMGTDQETQYF
d_gene: TRBD2; j_gene: TRBJ2-2; v_gene: TRBV27; abundance: many; CDR3nt: TGTGCCAGCACTCGAGGACTAGCGGGAGGGACGAACACCGGGGAGCTGTTTTTT; CDR3aa: CASTRGLAGGTNTGELFF
d_gene: .; j_gene: TRBJ1-1; v_gene: TRBV11-1; abundance: .; CDR3nt: TGTGCCAGCAGCTCAGTAACGGGGTTCACTGAAGCTTTCTTT; CDR3aa: CASSSVTGFTEAFF
d_gene: .; j_gene: TRBJ2-7; v_gene: TRBV11-2; abundance: many; CDR3nt: TGTGCCAGCAGACCCGTCGGGCCCGAGCAGTACTTC; CDR3aa: CASRPVGPEQYF
d_gene: .; j_gene: TRBJ2-3; v_gene: TRBV7-2; abundance: .; CDR3nt: TGTGCCAGCAGCTTAGGACTCTCCACAGATACGCAGTATTTT; CDR3aa: CASSLGLSTDTQYF
d_gene: .; j_gene: TRBJ2-1; v_gene: TRBV20-1; abundance: .; CDR3nt: TGCAGTGCTAGAGATATAGCCTCCTCCTACAATGAGCAGTTCTTC; CDR3aa: CSARDIASSYNEQFF
d_gene: .; j_gene: TRBJ2-5; v_gene: TRBV27; abundance: many; CDR3nt: TGTGCCAGCAGCGCGATAAGTCTTTGGGGGGCTGAGACCCAGTACTTC; CDR3aa: CASSAISLWGAETQYF
d_gene: TRBD2; j_gene: TRBJ2-1; v_gene: TRBV19; abundance: few; CDR3nt: TGTGCCAGTAGTACGGGCGGGAGGCTCAACAATGAGCAGTTCTTC; CDR3aa: CASSTGGRLNNEQFF
d_gene: .; j_gene: TRBJ1-1; v_gene: TRBV29-1; abundance: many; CDR3nt: TGCAGCGTTGAAGGCAGGGGGAACACTGAAGCTTTCTTT; CDR3aa: CSVEGRGNTEAFF
d_gene: .; j_gene: TRBJ1-4; v_gene: TRBV27; abundance: few; CDR3nt: TGTGCCAGCAGTTCAAACCGATGGGGGGAAAAACTGTTTTTT; CDR3aa: CASSSNRWGEKLFF
d_gene: .; j_gene: TRBJ2-2; v_gene: TRBV6-4; abundance: many; CDR3nt: TGTGCCAGCAGTGAGGAGGGGGCGAACACCGGGGAGCTGTTTTTT; CDR3aa: CASSEEGANTGELFF
d_gene: TRBD2; j_gene: TRBJ2-1; v_gene: TRBV19; abundance: many; CDR3nt: TGTGCCAGTAGTACCCAGACTAGCGGAAATGAGCAGTTCTTC; CDR3aa: CASSTQTSGNEQFF